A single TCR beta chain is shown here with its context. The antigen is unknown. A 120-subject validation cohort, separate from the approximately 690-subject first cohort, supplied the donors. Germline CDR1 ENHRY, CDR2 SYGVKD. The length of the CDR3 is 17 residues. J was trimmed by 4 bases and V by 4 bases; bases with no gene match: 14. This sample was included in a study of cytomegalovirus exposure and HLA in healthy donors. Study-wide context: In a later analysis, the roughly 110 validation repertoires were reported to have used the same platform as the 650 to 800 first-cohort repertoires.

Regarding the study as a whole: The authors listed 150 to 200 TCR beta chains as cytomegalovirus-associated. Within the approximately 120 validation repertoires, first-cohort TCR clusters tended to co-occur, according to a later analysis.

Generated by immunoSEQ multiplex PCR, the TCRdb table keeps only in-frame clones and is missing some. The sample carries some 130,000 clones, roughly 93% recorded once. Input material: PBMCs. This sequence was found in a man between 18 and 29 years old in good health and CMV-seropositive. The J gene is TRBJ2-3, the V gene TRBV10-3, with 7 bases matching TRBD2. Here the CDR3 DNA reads TGTGCCATCAGTGGGGGCGGGAGCTTTTCAAGAGCAGATACGCAGTATTTT. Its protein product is CAISGGGSFSRADTQYF.